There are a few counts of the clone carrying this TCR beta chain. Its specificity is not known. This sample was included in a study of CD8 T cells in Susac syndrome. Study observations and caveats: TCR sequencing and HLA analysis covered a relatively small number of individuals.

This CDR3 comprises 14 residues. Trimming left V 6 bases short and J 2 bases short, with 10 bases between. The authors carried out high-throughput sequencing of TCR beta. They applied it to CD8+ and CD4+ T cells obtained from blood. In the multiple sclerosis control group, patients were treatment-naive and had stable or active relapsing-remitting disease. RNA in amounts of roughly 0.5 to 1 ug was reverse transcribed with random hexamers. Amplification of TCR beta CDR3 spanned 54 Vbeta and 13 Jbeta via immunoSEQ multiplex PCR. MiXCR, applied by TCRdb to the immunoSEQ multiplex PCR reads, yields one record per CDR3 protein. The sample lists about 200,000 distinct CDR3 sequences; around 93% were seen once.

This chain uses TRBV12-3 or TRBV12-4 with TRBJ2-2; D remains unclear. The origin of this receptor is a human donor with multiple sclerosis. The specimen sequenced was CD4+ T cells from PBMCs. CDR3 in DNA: TGTGCCAGCAGCCCCGGCCGAAACACCGGGGAGCTGTTTTTT. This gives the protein CASSPGRNTGELFF.